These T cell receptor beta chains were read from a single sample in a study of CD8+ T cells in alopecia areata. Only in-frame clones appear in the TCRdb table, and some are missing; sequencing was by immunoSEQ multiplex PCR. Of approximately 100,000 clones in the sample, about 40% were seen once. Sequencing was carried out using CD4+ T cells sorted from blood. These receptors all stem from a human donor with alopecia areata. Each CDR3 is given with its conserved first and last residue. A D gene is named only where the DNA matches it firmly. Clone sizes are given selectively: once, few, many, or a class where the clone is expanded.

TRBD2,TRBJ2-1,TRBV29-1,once,TGCAGCGTTGTATCTAGCGGTTACAATGAGCAGTTCTTC,CSVVSSGYNEQFF
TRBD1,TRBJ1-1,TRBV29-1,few,TGCAGCGTGCAGACAGGGGAAGGGACTGAAGCTTTCTTT,CSVQTGEGTEAFF
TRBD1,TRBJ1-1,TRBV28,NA,TGTGCCAGCAGGCGGACAGGGGTGTGGACTGAAGCTTTCTTT,CASRRTGVWTEAFF
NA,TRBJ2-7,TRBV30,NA,TGTGCCTGGAGGGAGGATGGCGAGCAGTACTTC,CAWREDGEQYF
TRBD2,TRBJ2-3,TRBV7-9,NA,TGTGCCAGCAGCTCCCGGGTGGCTAGCGGACACACAGATACGCAGTATTTT,CASSSRVASGHTDTQYF
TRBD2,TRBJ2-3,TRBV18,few,TGTGCCAGCTCACCCACGGGAGGCGGAGATACGCAGTATTTT,CASSPTGGGDTQYF
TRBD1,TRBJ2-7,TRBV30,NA,TGTGCAACAAGACAGGGCCTGGGCTACGAGCAGTACTTC,CATRQGLGYEQYF
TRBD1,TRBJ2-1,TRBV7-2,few,TGTGCCAGCAGCCCACCGACAGGGAATGAGCAGTTCTTC,CASSPPTGNEQFF
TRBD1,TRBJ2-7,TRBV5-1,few,TGCGCCAGCAGCCGGACAGGATCAATCGAGCAGTACTTC,CASSRTGSIEQYF
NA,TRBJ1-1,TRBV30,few,TGTGCCTGGCAAAAGAACACTGAAGCTTTCTTT,CAWQKNTEAFF
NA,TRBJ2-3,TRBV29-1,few,TGCAGCGTTGTCCAGCGGTACACAGATACGCAGTATTTT,CSVVQRYTDTQYF
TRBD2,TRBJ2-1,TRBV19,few,TGTGCCAGTAGTAAATCGGAGGGAGGGTACAATGAGCAGTTCTTC,CASSKSEGGYNEQFF
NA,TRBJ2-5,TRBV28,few,TGTGCCAGCAGTTCAGGGACACGGGAGACCCAGTACTTC,CASSSGTRETQYF
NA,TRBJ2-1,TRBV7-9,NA,TGTGCCAGCAGAAGCGGCACTCGGTACAATGAGCAGTTCTTC,CASRSGTRYNEQFF
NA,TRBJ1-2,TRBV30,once,TGTGCCTCCGACAGGCCAAGTAATGGCTACACCTTC,CASDRPSNGYTF
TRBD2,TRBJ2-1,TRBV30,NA,TGTGCCTTCGATATGTGGACTAGCGGGAGGGTAGGAAATGAGCAGTTCTTC,CAFDMWTSGRVGNEQFF
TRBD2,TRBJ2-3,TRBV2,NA,TGTGCCAGCAGTGACGGGACTAGCGGGACAGATACGCAGTATTTT,CASSDGTSGTDTQYF
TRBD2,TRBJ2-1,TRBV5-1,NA,TGCGCCAGCAGCCGAGCGGGAGCCGCCTACAATGAGCAGTTCTTC,CASSRAGAAYNEQFF
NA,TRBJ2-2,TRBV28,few,TGTGCCAGCATTGACAGAGGCTTCACCGGGGAGCTGTTTTTT,CASIDRGFTGELFF
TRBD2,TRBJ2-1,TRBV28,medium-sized,TGTGCCAGCAGTCCTCGTCCCGGGACTAGCGGGGAATGGTACAATGAGCAGTTCTTC,CASSPRPGTSGEWYNEQFF
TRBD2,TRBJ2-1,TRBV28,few,TGTGCCAGCAGTCCTAGCGGCAGCTCCTACAATGAGCAGTTCTTC,CASSPSGSSYNEQFF
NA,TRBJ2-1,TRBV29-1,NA,TGCAGCGTTGGAGCGGATTACAATGAGCAGTTCTTC,CSVGADYNEQFF
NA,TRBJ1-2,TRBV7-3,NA,TGTGCCAGCAGCCCGCACGGGGGGGCAGATGGCTACACCTTC,CASSPHGGADGYTF
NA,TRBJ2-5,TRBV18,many,TGTGCCAGCTCCCACGACTCGAAAGAGACCCAGTACTTC,CASSHDSKETQYF
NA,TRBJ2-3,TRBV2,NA,TGTGCCAGCAGTGTATTAGCGAGGGAAGATACGCAGTATTTT,CASSVLAREDTQYF
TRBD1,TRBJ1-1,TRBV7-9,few,TGTGCCAGCAGCTCGACAGGGGCCCTCTTGGAAGCTTTCTTT,CASSSTGALLEAFF
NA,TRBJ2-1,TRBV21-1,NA,TGTGCCAGCAGCCCTAAAGCGGGCCCTGGACTAGCGGGAGATGAGCAGTTCTTC,CASSPKAGPGLAGDEQFF
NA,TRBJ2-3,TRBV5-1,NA,TGCGCCAGCAGCCTGACAACAGATACGCAGTATTTT,CASSLTTDTQYF
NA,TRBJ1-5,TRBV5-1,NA,TGCGCCAGCAGCCCCTCGGGGAAGAATCAGCCCCAGCATTTT,CASSPSGKNQPQHF
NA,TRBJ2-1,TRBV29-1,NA,TGCAGCGTTGAAGATCTTCGGCCGCGCGGGTCCTACAATGAGCAGTTCTTC,CSVEDLRPRGSYNEQFF
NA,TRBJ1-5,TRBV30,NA,TGTGCCTGGAGTGTATCTGGGCTATCATATAGCAATCAGCCCCAGCATTTT,CAWSVSGLSYSNQPQHF
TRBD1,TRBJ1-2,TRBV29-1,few,TGCAGCGTTGAGCCAGCCCCGGGACAGGGCTACACCTTC,CSVEPAPGQGYTF
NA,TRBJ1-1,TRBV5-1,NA,TGCGCCAGCAGCTTGGAAATTGGGAAATTGTTCTTT,CASSLEIGKLFF
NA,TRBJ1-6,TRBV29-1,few,TGCAGCGTTGAAGGGCAGGACCAATATAATTCACCCCTCCACTTT,CSVEGQDQYNSPLHF
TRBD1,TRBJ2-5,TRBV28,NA,TGTGCCAGCATCCCGACAGGGTCTGGGGAGACCCAGTACTTC,CASIPTGSGETQYF
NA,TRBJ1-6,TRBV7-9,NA,TGTGCCAGCAGCTTAGACGAGCGTGGAGATTCACCCCTCCACTTT,CASSLDERGDSPLHF
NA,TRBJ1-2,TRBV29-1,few,TGCAGCGTCACCCGCGGGGCGGTGGCTGGCTACACCTTC,CSVTRGAVAGYTF
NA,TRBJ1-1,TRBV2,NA,TGTGCCAGCAGGCTGGGCCGTGGGGGCACTGAAGCTTTCTTT,CASRLGRGGTEAFF
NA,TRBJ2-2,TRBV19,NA,TGTGCCAGTACCACGGCCGACAATCGGAACACCGGGGAGCTGTTTTTT,CASTTADNRNTGELFF
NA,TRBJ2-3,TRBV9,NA,TGTGCCAGCAGCCCAATCGGGACCCTCACAGATACGCAGTATTTT,CASSPIGTLTDTQYF
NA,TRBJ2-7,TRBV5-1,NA,TGCGCCAGCAGCTTGGTGGGCTCGAGGGGTTTCTACGAGCAGTACTTC,CASSLVGSRGFYEQYF
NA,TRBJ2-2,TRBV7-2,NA,TGTGCCAGCATTCCGCAGATCACCGGGGAGCTGTTTTTT,CASIPQITGELFF